This TCR beta chain was sequenced for a study of shared clonotypes between healthy human individuals. Across the study: Every donor yielded three CD4 naive, three CD4 memory, two CD8 naive and one CD8 memory plate.

General study points: Sequencing depth was expected to affect clonotype sharing among donors. Donor scarcity curtailed the genetic and exposure-history diversity represented herein.

Of note for this clone: What it binds is unknown.

The table came from immunoSEQ multiplex PCR; TCRdb's copy has only in-frame clones and leaves some out. The sample yields roughly 2,300,000 clones, 85% to 95% seen once. Every one of the donors was a Caucasian adult that lived in Nashville, Tennessee. The specimen was naive CD4+ T cells from PBMCs. Indicated subset: CD45RA+ positively selected. This receptor was taken from a man aged 18 to 35 in good health. Some clones in this sample may be carry-over from other donors' samples.

In DNA, the CDR3 is TGTGCCAGCTCACAATTACAGGGGCGCCCACAAGATACGCAGTATTTT. Translating it yields CASSQLQGRPQDTQYF. The chain combines TRBV18 with TRBJ2-3; 7 bases are shared with TRBD1. Looked up from germline, CDR1 is KGHSH and CDR2 is LQKENI. Trimming took 4 bases from V and 5 from J; bases not matched to a gene: 12. CDR3 length: 16 residues.